One sample yielded the 12 T cell receptor beta chains listed below, sequenced in a study of beta chain features in type 1 diabetes. Expressed TCRB transcripts were sequenced after all isolated RNA was converted to cDNA. Method: immunoSEQ multiplex PCR; TCRdb's copy keeps in-frame clones and lacks some. This table holds roughly 500,000 clones, over 10% found once. Sequencing was done on a sample of naive CD4+ T cells from blood. The receptors shown here come from a young woman in good health.

This clone was detected many times. The identical CDR3 is also encoded by other nucleotide sequences in the sample. The CDR3 nucleotides are TGTGCCTGGAGTGTAGGCGGGGCTGGGGCCAACGTCCTGACTTTC. This encodes CAWSVGGAGANVLTF. This chain joins TRBV30 and TRBJ2-6; maybe TRBD2 (6 bases). The CDR3 consists of 15 residues. Germline CDR1 GTSNPN, CDR2 SVGIG (reference sequence). Trimming shortened V by 0 bases and J by 2 bases, and 8 bases separated the two germline ends.

Here the CDR3 DNA reads TGTGCCAGCAGTGTCCCCTCGGACAGGGGGCTGACAGATACGCAGTATTTT. Translated, it gives CASSVPSDRGLTDTQYF. The chain is built from TRBV2 and TRBJ2-3, with TRBD1 matching over 11 bases. The length of the CDR3 is 17 residues. With V trimmed by 4 bases and J by 3 bases, 9 bases remained unmatched. Looked up from germline, CDR1 is SNHLY and CDR2 is FYNNEI.

The chain has TRBV25-1 and TRBJ2-7; D perhaps matches TRBD2 (5 bases). The CDR3 is 14 amino acids. V lost 3 bases and J 5 bases, leaving 14 bases between the germline ends. In germline, CDR1 is MGHDK, CDR2 SYGVNS. The CDR3 DNA reads TGTGCCAGCAGTGATGGGATAGTGAGGGACGAGCAGTACTTC. Encoded protein: CASSDGIVRDEQYF.

The chain joins TRBV27 to TRBJ2-3; TRBD2 is a possible D gene (6 bases). V shed 2 bases and J shed 2 bases, with 8 bases lying between them. Germline CDR1 and CDR2: MNHEY and SMNVEV (reference sequence). The CDR3 covers 14 residues. CDR3 amino acids: CASSLQGLTDTQYF. In nucleotides, the CDR3 is TGTGCCAGCAGTTTACAGGGACTCACAGATACGCAGTATTTT.

This clone was seen a few times. V gene TRBV7-9 combines with J gene TRBJ2-3, with 8 bases lining up with TRBD2. Germline CDR1 and CDR2: SEHNR and FQNEAQ (reference sequence). The J segment lost 4 bases and the V segment lost 0 bases, leaving 9 bases of the junction unmatched. The CDR3 spans 17 residues. The CDR3 loop is CASSLARPGTRPDTQYF. As DNA, the CDR3 is TGTGCCAGCAGCTTAGCCCGCCCCGGGACTAGACCAGATACGCAGTATTTT.

The V and J genes are TRBV5-1 and TRBJ2-2, with 7 bases matching TRBD2. The ends lost 1 base at V and 0 bases at J; junction bases unmatched: 3. Germline CDR1 SGHRS, CDR2 YFSETQ. The CDR3 spans 16 residues. CDR3 coding DNA: TGCGCCAGCAGCTTGCCTGGGAGGGCGAACACCGGGGAGCTGTTTTTT. It yields the protein CASSLPGRANTGELFF.

This clone appeared a few times. This sample also contains other DNA sequences that code for the same CDR3. The V and J genes are TRBV6-6 and TRBJ2-5; D may be TRBD2 (5 bases). The germline CDR1 and CDR2 sequences are MNHNY and SVGAGI (reference sequence). V lost 2 bases, J lost 5 bases, and 12 bases lay in between. CDR3 length equals 14 residues. The CDR3 reads CASSYSGGRETQYF. The CDR3 nucleotides are TGTGCCAGCAGTTACAGCGGTGGCAGGGAGACCCAGTACTTC.

This clone has more than one count but fewer than ten. This rearrangement joins TRBV6-1 to TRBJ1-1, with unresolved D. The CDR3 has 13 residues. Germline V gives CDR1 MNHNS, CDR2 SASEGT. V lost 2 bases to trimming and J lost 3 bases, with 7 bases between them. CDR3 in amino acids: CASSERRDTEAFF. In nucleotides, the CDR3 is TGTGCCAGCAGTGAAAGGAGGGACACTGAAGCTTTCTTT.

This chain uses TRBV7-9 with TRBJ2-3; 8 bases fit TRBD2. V lost 8 bases to trimming and J lost 0 bases; unmatched junction nucleotides: 10. In germline, CDR1 is SEHNR, CDR2 FQNEAQ (reference sequence). The CDR3 consists of 16 residues. The CDR3 DNA reads as TGTGCCAGCCTCAAATTAGCGGGATGGAGCACAGATACGCAGTATTTT. Translation gives CASLKLAGWSTDTQYF.

V gene TRBV9 combines with J gene TRBJ1-5; 10 bases align to TRBD1. Unmatched junction bases numbered 4, after V lost 3 bases and J lost 1 base. The CDR3 totals 16 residues. Germline loops: CDR1 SGDLS, CDR2 YYNGEE. The CDR3 sequence is CASSAGTGDSNQPQHF. CDR3 DNA sequence: TGTGCCAGCAGCGCGGGGACAGGGGACAGCAATCAGCCCCAGCATTTT. Full variable domain (missing parts from reference TRBV9 and TRBJ1-5): DSGVTQTPKHLITATGQRVTLRCSPRSGDLSVYWYQQSLDQGLQFLIQYYNGEERAKGNILERFSAQQFPDLHSELNLSSLELGDSALYFCASSAGTGDSNQPQHFGDGTRLSIL.

The chain couples TRBV16 to TRBJ2-1; no reliable D call. The germline CDR1 and CDR2 sequences are KGHSY and FQNENV. Trimming pared 4 bases from V and 6 bases from J, leaving 16 bases between. This CDR3 has 15 residues. The CDR3 loop is CASSPPMQDSNEQFF. CDR3 in DNA: TGTGCCAGCAGCCCTCCGATGCAGGATAGCAATGAGCAGTTCTTC.

The chain has TRBV29-1 and TRBJ1-4, with TRBD1 matching over 10 bases. With 7 bases clipped from V and 5 bases from J, the junction kept 4 bases outside the gene matches. The V gene's germline CDR1 is SQVTM and CDR2 ANQGSEA. The CDR3 contains 13 residues. The CDR3 protein is CSAQGQGNEKLFF. CDR3 nucleotide sequence: TGCAGCGCCCAGGGACAGGGGAATGAAAAACTGTTTTTT.